The TCR beta chain described here comes from a study of tumor-infiltrating T cells and Merkel cell polyomavirus. On the study more broadly: The T cells studied were CD8+ and recognized the Merkel cell polyomavirus KLL epitope.

Every patient's tumor was robustly positive for Merkel cell polyomavirus Large T antigen on immunohistochemistry. Patients with unknown primaries presenting with nodal disease, or with insufficient primary tissue, had lymph node tumors analyzed. Regarding this clone: Its antigen remains unknown.

The repertoire was sequenced with immunoSEQ multiplex PCR; TCRdb's copy has only in-frame clones and lacks some. The table lists more than 20,000 clones, about 85% of them singletons. CDR1 is LGHNA, CDR2 YSLEER, per germline. The V gene lost 0 bases and the J gene lost 1 base, with 12 bases spanning the gap. The CDR3 runs 17 residues. Study-wide findings and caveats: Tumors with roughly 5-110 versus 0-3 unique KLL-specific clonotypes showed a significant MCC-specific survival advantage. KLL-specific TRB repertoires were diverse and largely private.

The specimen was lymph node tissue. J is TRBJ2-2 and V is TRBV4-3; maybe TRBD2 (7 bases). The receptor was derived from a middle-aged man with Merkel cell carcinoma. CDR3 nucleotides: TGCGCCAGCAGCCAAGATGTGGGGGGGCTGAACACCGGGGAGCTGTTTTTT. Its translation is CASSQDVGGLNTGELFF.